This entry describes one T cell receptor beta chain. Authors' methods: Estimated nucleated cell counts came from reference gene primer amplification. Libraries were prepared by immunoSEQ multiplex PCR; TCRdb keeps only in-frame clonotypes and omits some of them. V, J and clone size reflect that table, while D and trimming were determined from the DNA. The table lists 300,000 to 400,000 clones, approximately 91% of them singletons, with approximately 7.3% in the top ten. The sample comes from a study of blood T cell repertoires in COVID-19. Background on the study: Specimens from acute and convalescent COVID-19 originated in the United States, Italy and Spain. T cells, B-cell-depleted T cells, or PBMCs supplied cDNA or gDNA.

The germline CDR1 and CDR2 sequences are SEHNR and FQNEAQ (reference sequence). The V gene lost 5 bases and the J gene lost 2 bases, with 12 bases spanning the gap. This CDR3 comprises 14 residues. Recruited during active infection, patients (from Seattle) were subsequently followed longitudinally. The material sequenced was peripheral blood. The receptor's source is a woman in her seventies with COVID-19, enrolled during active disease. The V and J genes are TRBV7-9 and TRBJ1-1, with D uncertain. This chain's CDR3 is CASSPDGSNTEAFF. As DNA, the CDR3 is TGTGCCAGCAGCCCGGACGGGAGCAACACTGAAGCTTTCTTT.